A selection of T cell receptor beta chains follows, all from one sample in a study of response to subunit inactivated influenza vaccine. TCRdb used MiXCR to reprocess the RT-PCR reads, holding one entry per CDR3 protein. The table has just under 550,000 distinct CDR3 sequences, under 25% seen once. These data were likewise used in another study, on T cells expressing NK-cell markers.

The specimen was CD4+ T cells sorted from PBMCs, collected 11 to 12 days after vaccination. The receptors here all came from a man aged 45-60 years who received an inactivated influenza vaccine. The CDR3 runs from the conserved cysteine through the conserved F or W. A D gene is named only where the DNA matches it firmly. Clone size, where shown, is once, few, many, or a class for clones that have expanded.

V gene: TRBV28
J gene: TRBJ1-5
clone size: few
D gene: TRBD1
CDR3 protein: CASSFPGTGSQPQHF
CDR3 DNA: TGTGCCAGCAGTTTCCCCGGGACAGGGTCGCAGCCCCAGCATTTT

V gene: TRBV12-3/TRBV12-4
J gene: TRBJ2-5
clone size: NA
D gene: NA
CDR3 protein: CASRSGQETQYF
CDR3 DNA: TGTGCCAGTAGGTCGGGGCAAGAGACCCAGTACTTC

V gene: TRBV7-6
J gene: TRBJ2-3
clone size: NA
D gene: TRBD2
CDR3 protein: CASSSGLAGASQYF
CDR3 DNA: TGTGCCAGCAGCTCGGGACTAGCGGGAGCATCGCAGTATTTT

V gene: TRBV15
J gene: TRBJ2-7
clone size: few
D gene: TRBD1
CDR3 protein: CATSRGGTGQYEQYF
CDR3 DNA: TGTGCCACCAGCAGAGGAGGCACGGGACAGTACGAGCAGTACTTC

V gene: TRBV6-1
J gene: TRBJ2-7
clone size: NA
D gene: TRBD2
CDR3 protein: CASSPLPTTSAYEQYF
CDR3 DNA: TGTGCCAGCAGCCCCCTCCCCACTACTAGCGCCTACGAGCAGTACTTC

V gene: TRBV7-9
J gene: TRBJ1-1
clone size: NA
D gene: TRBD1
CDR3 protein: CASSPPAGGVEAFF
CDR3 DNA: TGTGCCAGCAGTCCACCGGCAGGGGGTGTGGAAGCTTTCTTT

V gene: TRBV7-2
J gene: TRBJ2-7
clone size: NA
D gene: NA
CDR3 protein: CASSFQQGAGEQYF
CDR3 DNA: TGTGCCAGCAGCTTTCAACAGGGTGCGGGCGAGCAGTACTTC

V gene: TRBV4-3
J gene: TRBJ2-5
clone size: NA
D gene: NA
CDR3 protein: CASSQTGTVQETQYF
CDR3 DNA: TGCGCCAGCAGCCAAACCGGGACGGTCCAAGAGACCCAGTACTTC

V gene: TRBV28
J gene: TRBJ1-6
clone size: few
D gene: TRBD1
CDR3 protein: CASRLLPQGNSPLHF
CDR3 DNA: TGTGCCAGCAGATTATTACCACAGGGGAATTCACCCCTCCACTTT

V gene: TRBV7-5
J gene: TRBJ2-2
clone size: NA
D gene: NA
CDR3 protein: CISVSEALQGAGTGELFF
CDR3 DNA: NA

V gene: TRBV5-1
J gene: TRBJ1-2
clone size: few
D gene: NA
CDR3 protein: CASSLGARENYGYTF
CDR3 DNA: TGCGCCAGCAGCTTGGGGGCCAGGGAAAACTATGGCTACACCTTC

V gene: TRBV20-1
J gene: TRBJ1-2
clone size: few
D gene: TRBD1
CDR3 protein: CSASRLTGGEGYTF
CDR3 DNA: TGCAGTGCTAGTCGCCTTACAGGGGGCGAGGGCTACACCTTC

V gene: TRBV10-2
J gene: TRBJ1-5
clone size: NA
D gene: NA
CDR3 protein: CASSVRGVVNQPQHF
CDR3 DNA: TGCGCCAGCAGTGTCCGGGGAGTCGTCAATCAGCCCCAGCATTTT

V gene: TRBV15
J gene: TRBJ2-5
clone size: NA
D gene: TRBD2
CDR3 protein: CATSRDVGGRETQYF
CDR3 DNA: TGTGCCACCAGCAGAGATGTGGGGGGGAGAGAGACCCAGTACTTC